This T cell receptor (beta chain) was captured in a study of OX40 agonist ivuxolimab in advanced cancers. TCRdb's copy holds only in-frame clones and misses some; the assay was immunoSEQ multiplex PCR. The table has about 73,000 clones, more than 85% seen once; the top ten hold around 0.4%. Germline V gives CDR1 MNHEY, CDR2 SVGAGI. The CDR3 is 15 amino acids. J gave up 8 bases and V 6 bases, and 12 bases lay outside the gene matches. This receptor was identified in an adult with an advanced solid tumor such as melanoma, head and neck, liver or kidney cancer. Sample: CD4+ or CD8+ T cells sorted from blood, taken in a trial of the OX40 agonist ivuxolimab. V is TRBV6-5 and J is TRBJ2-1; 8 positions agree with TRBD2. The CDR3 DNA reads TGTGCCAGCAGCCCCGGGGGGGACCCGCGTCATGAGCAGTTCTTC. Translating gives CASSPGGDPRHEQFF.